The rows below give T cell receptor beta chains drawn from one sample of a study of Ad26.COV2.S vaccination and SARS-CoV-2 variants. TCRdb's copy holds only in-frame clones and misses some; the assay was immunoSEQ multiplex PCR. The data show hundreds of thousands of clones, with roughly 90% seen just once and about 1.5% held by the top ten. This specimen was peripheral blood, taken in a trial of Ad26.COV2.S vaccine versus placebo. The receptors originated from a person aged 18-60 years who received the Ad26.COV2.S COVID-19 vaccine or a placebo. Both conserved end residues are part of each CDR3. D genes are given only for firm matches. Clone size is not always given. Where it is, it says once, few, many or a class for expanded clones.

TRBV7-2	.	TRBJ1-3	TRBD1	CASSSSGTGISGNTIYF	TGTGCCAGCAGCTCATCCGGGACAGGGATCAGTGGAAACACCATATATTTT
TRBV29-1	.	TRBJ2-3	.	CSVEERGGRGPDTQYF	TGCAGCGTTGAGGAGAGGGGGGGACGAGGACCAGATACGCAGTATTTT
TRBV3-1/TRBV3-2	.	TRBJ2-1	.	CASSRNNEQFF	TGTGCCAGCAGCCGAAACAATGAGCAGTTCTTC
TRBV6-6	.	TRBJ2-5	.	CASSYLGGETQYF	TGTGCCAGCAGTTACTTAGGAGGCGAGACCCAGTACTTC
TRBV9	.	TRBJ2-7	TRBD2	CASSPRGGPSYEQYF	TGTGCCAGCAGCCCCCGCGGGGGGCCGAGCTACGAGCAGTACTTC
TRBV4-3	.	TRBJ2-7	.	CASSQAVIDYYEQYF	TGCGCCAGCAGCCAAGCAGTCATTGATTACTACGAGCAGTACTTC
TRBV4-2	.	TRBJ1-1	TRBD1	CASSQEGTGITEAFF	TGTGCCAGCAGCCAAGAAGGGACAGGGATCACTGAAGCTTTCTTT
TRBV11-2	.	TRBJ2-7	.	CASSLGAPYEQYF	TGTGCCAGCAGCTTAGGGGCCCCCTACGAGCAGTACTTC
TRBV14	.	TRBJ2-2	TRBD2	CASSLLLAGGSGELFF	TGTGCCAGCAGCCTCCTCCTAGCGGGAGGTTCCGGGGAGCTGTTTTTT
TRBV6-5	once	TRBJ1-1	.	CASRPGQYTEAFF	TGTGCCAGCAGGCCCGGACAGTACACTGAAGCTTTCTTT